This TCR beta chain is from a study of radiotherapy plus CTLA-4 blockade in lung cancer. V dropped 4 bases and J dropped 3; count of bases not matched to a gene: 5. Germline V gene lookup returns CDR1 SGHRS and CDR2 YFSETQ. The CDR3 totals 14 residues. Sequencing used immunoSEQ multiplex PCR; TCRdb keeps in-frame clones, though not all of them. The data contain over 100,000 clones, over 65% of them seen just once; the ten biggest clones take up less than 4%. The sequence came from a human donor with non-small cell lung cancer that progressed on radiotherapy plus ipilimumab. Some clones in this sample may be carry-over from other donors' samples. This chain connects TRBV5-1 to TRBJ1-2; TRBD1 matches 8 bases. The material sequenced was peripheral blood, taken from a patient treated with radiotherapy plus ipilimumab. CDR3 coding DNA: TGCGCCAGCAGCGAAGGACAGGGCCACTATGGCTACACCTTC. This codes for CASSEGQGHYGYTF.